The 24 T cell receptor beta chains below were found in one sample sequenced in a study of Ad26.COV2.S vaccination and SARS-CoV-2 variants. Treatment in this sample: some 20 received Ad26.COV2.S at low or high dose, single or two shots; about 5 received placebo; per-sample allocation not given. On day 63 after the first injection, vaccine and placebo recipients gave samples. TCRdb keeps only in-frame clones here, not all; method: immunoSEQ multiplex PCR. The sample lists roughly 500,000 clones, nearly 90% seen once, with about 2.7% in the top ten. Source: peripheral blood, taken in a trial of Ad26.COV2.S vaccine versus placebo. The receptors were sampled from a person aged 18-60 years who received the Ad26.COV2.S COVID-19 vaccine or a placebo.

The chain carries TRBV28 and TRBJ1-2; D gene uncertain. Germline lookup yields CDR1 MDHEN and CDR2 SYDVKM. V was trimmed by 5 bases and J by 4 bases, leaving 8 bases between them. This CDR3 has 12 residues. CDR3 nucleotide sequence: TGTGCCAGCAGTCCCCTCTCCTATGGCTACACCTTC. It translates to CASSPLSYGYTF.

The V call is TRBV3-1 (or the pseudogene TRBV3-2), the J call TRBJ1-2; D might be TRBD1 (5 bases). CDR3 length: 15 residues. V dropped 4 bases and J dropped 4 bases, with 16 bases sitting between them. Germline CDR1 reads LGHDT; CDR2 reads YNNKEL (reference sequence). In DNA form, the CDR3 reads TGTGCCAGCAGCCTCCTATCAGGGAACGCCTATGGCTACACCTTC. This encodes CASSLLSGNAYGYTF.

The chain couples TRBV4-3 to TRBJ1-2; perhaps TRBD1 as D (5 bases). The CDR3 extends over 15 amino acids. CDR1 is LGHNA, CDR2 YSLEER, per germline. The V gene lost 1 base and the J gene lost 4 bases, with 13 bases spanning the gap. CDR3 sequence: CASSQGGGVGYGYTF. CDR3 sequence (DNA): TGCGCCAGCAGCCAAGGGGGAGGGGTCGGCTATGGCTACACCTTC.

This clone was picked up a small number of times. This sequence joins TRBV7-2 and TRBJ1-5; 7 bases map to TRBD1. CDR1 is SGHTA, CDR2 FQGNSA, per germline. V trimming: 3 bases; J trimming: 2 bases; junction bases outside the gene matches: 10. The CDR3 length is 17 residues. CDR3 in amino acids: CASSLRFDRVGNQPQHF. Here the CDR3 DNA reads TGTGCCAGCAGCTTGAGATTCGACAGGGTGGGCAATCAGCCCCAGCATTTT.

Comments on this clone: The same CDR3 can be traced to other DNA sequences in this sample. The V and J genes are TRBV19 and TRBJ2-5; the match to TRBD1 covers 7 bases. The CDR3 loop spans 14 amino acids. Germline-derived CDR1 and CDR2 are LNHDA and SQIVND (reference sequence). V trimming: 4 bases; J trimming: 5 bases; junction bases outside the gene matches: 7. CDR3 sequence reads: CASSRTGFGETQYF. CDR3 DNA sequence: TGTGCCAGTAGTAGGACAGGCTTCGGCGAGACCCAGTACTTC.

The rearrangement uses TRBV5-4 and TRBJ2-5; TRBD1 aligns across 8 bases. The CDR3 has 15 amino acids. The ends lost 4 bases at V and 4 bases at J; junction bases unmatched: 9. The germline gives CDR1 SGHNT, CDR2 YYREEE (reference sequence). The CDR3 region has the DNA TGTGCCAGCAGCCAAACCAGGGGGCATAGAGAGACCCAGTACTTC. This codes for CASSQTRGHRETQYF.

The V gene is TRBV10-1, the J gene TRBJ2-1; no clear D. CDR3 size: 15 residues. Germline CDR1 WNHNN, CDR2 SYGVQD (reference sequence). Trimming took off 0 bases at V and 8 bases at J, with 14 bases between the two ends. CDR3 DNA sequence: TGCGCCAGCAGTGAGTCGTTACCAGCACCCCATGAGCAGTTCTTC. Its translation is CASSESLPAPHEQFF.

The chain uses TRBV2 and TRBJ2-7; D assignment may be TRBD1 or TRBD2 (5 bases each). Germline V gives CDR1 SNHLY, CDR2 FYNNEI. The CDR3 is 14 amino acids. V lost 3 bases and J 0 bases, leaving 9 bases between the germline ends. CDR3 sequence: CASSEGVPSYEQYF. The CDR3 DNA reads as TGTGCCAGCAGTGAGGGGGTGCCCTCCTACGAGCAGTACTTC. The variable domain in full, with the rest retrieved from reference TRBV2 and TRBJ2-7, is EPEVTQTPSHQVTQMGQEVILRCVPISNHLYFYWYRQILGQKVEFLVSFYNNEISEKSEIFDDQFSVERPDGSNFTLKIRSTKLEDSAMYFCASSEGVPSYEQYFGPGTRLTVT.

J is TRBJ1-2 and V is TRBV7-9; D ambiguous. Germline V lookup: CDR1 SEHNR, CDR2 FQNEAQ (reference sequence). This CDR3 contains 15 residues. V was shortened by 5 bases and J by 0 bases, with 13 bases between the two germline ends. The CDR3 loop is CASSIYRLANYGYTF. In DNA, the CDR3 is TGTGCCAGCAGCATTTACCGGTTAGCTAACTATGGCTACACCTTC.

The sample holds one count of this clone. V and J are TRBV9 and TRBJ2-5; D is perhaps TRBD2 (6 bases). The germline V and J ends were trimmed by 4 bases and 5 bases, with 18 bases remaining between them. Germline V lookup: CDR1 SGDLS, CDR2 YYNGEE. The CDR3 length is 15 residues. CDR3 protein: CASSQSGTQVETQYF. In DNA, the CDR3 is TGTGCCAGCAGCCAGTCCGGGACTCAAGTCGAGACCCAGTACTTC. The full variable domain, with the rest looked up from reference TRBV9 and TRBJ2-5, is DSGVTQTPKHLITATGQRVTLRCSPRSGDLSVYWYQQSLDQGLQFLIQYYNGEERAKGNILERFSAQQFPDLHSELNLSSLELGDSALYFCASSQSGTQVETQYFGPGTRLLVL.

This clone appeared a single time. This chain links TRBV19 with TRBJ1-2, with no clear D. Germline loops: CDR1 LNHDA, CDR2 SQIVND (reference sequence). V was clipped by 1 base and J by 0 bases, with 9 bases between them. The CDR3 length is 15 residues. The CDR3 sequence is CASSIGHRSNYGYTF. Here the CDR3 DNA reads TGTGCCAGTAGTATAGGTCACAGATCTAACTATGGCTACACCTTC.

The gene calls are TRBV24-1 and TRBJ1-1; D gene ambiguous. From germline, CDR1 is KGHDR and CDR2 SFDVKD. The CDR3 sequence is 17 residues long. V was trimmed by 6 bases and J by 3 bases, leaving 22 bases between them. This CDR3 is CATSSGGTLGEDTEAFF. As DNA, the CDR3 is TGTGCCACCAGTTCGGGAGGTACATTGGGCGAGGACACTGAAGCTTTCTTT.

J is TRBJ2-3 and V is TRBV10-3; 8 nucleotides agree with TRBD1. Germline CDR1 and CDR2: ENHRY and SYGVKD. This CDR3 region has 14 residues. With V trimmed by 6 bases and J by 0 bases, 2 bases remained unmatched. CDR3 coding DNA: TGTGCCATCAGGGGACAGGCTAGCACAGATACGCAGTATTTT. Translation gives CAIRGQASTDTQYF.

The rearrangement links TRBV9 to TRBJ1-5; TRBD1 might be the D (5 bases). The V end was cut by 5 bases, the J end by 5 bases, with 11 bases between. Germline V gene data show CDR1 as SGDLS and CDR2 as YYNGEE. This CDR3 spans 13 amino acids. CDR3: CASSLDSDQPQHF. In DNA form, the CDR3 reads TGTGCCAGCAGTCTTGACAGCGATCAGCCCCAGCATTTT.

The chain couples TRBV15 to TRBJ1-2, with TRBD1 matching 8 bases. V shed 3 bases and J 2 bases; nucleotides not matched to a gene: 8. The CDR3 loop spans 16 amino acids. Germline loops: CDR1 LNHNV, CDR2 YYDKDF (reference sequence). The CDR3, as DNA: TGTGCCACCAGCAGTGCCAGGGGGCCGAGGAACTATGGCTACACCTTC. Its translation: CATSSARGPRNYGYTF.

The chain is built from TRBV18 and TRBJ2-7; D is ambiguous. The germline CDR1 and CDR2 sequences are KGHSH and LQKENI. The V gene lost 2 bases and the J gene lost 5 bases, with 4 bases spanning the gap. The CDR3 loop spans 11 amino acids. The DNA of the CDR3 is TGTGCCAGCTCACCATCCAACGAGCAGTACTTC. This sequence encodes CASSPSNEQYF.

Note on this clone: Other DNA variants within this sample encode the same CDR3. This rearrangement joins TRBV28 to TRBJ1-1; D is undetermined. Germline values: CDR1 MDHEN, CDR2 SYDVKM. CDR3 length equals 12 residues. V lost 2 bases and J 3 bases, leaving 4 bases between the germline ends. The CDR3 sequence is CASSLGYTEAFF. The CDR3 bases are TGTGCCAGCAGTTTAGGATACACTGAAGCTTTCTTT.

A single count supports this clone. This chain joins TRBV7-9 and TRBJ2-7; D uncertain. Trimming cost V 3 bases and J 5 bases, with 11 bases left between them. The CDR3 spans 13 residues. CDR1 and CDR2 (germline): SEHNR, FQNEAQ (reference sequence). The CDR3 DNA reads TGTGCCAGCAGCTTCCCCAGGCCGGACGAGCAGTACTTC. This translates into CASSFPRPDEQYF.

The chain couples TRBV2 to TRBJ2-1; the match to TRBD2 covers 9 bases. Germline values: CDR1 SNHLY, CDR2 FYNNEI. Trimming removed 7 bases from V and 0 bases from J; junction bases left unmatched: 4. This CDR3 spans 15 amino acids. This chain's CDR3 is CASTTSGPSYNEQFF. CDR3 coding DNA: TGTGCCAGCACGACTAGCGGCCCCTCCTACAATGAGCAGTTCTTC.

V and J are TRBV29-1 and TRBJ2-1; no clear D. V was trimmed by 4 bases and J by 14 bases, leaving 15 bases between them. This CDR3 contains 11 residues. Germline CDR1 SQVTM, CDR2 ANQGSEA. The CDR3 DNA sequence: TGCAGCGTTGGACTTCCCGAGGCGGAGTTCTTC. It codes for CSVGLPEAEFF.

This clone was observed once. V gene TRBV6-5 combines with J gene TRBJ1-1, with TRBD1 as a possible D gene (5 bases). The germline CDR1 and CDR2 sequences are MNHEY and SVGAGI. With 8 bases removed from V and 0 bases from J, the gap between germline ends came to 13 bases. This CDR3 has 14 residues. CDR3 DNA: TGTGCCAGCCGCGACGGACACTTGAACACTGAAGCTTTCTTT. Translation: CASRDGHLNTEAFF.

This chain links TRBV19 with TRBJ2-6, with D possibly TRBD2 on 6 matching bases. Deletions cut 4 bases from V and 0 bases from J, with 19 bases between. The CDR3 has 19 residues. Germline V CDR1 and CDR2: LNHDA, SQIVND (reference sequence). This CDR3 is CASSRRGYISLSGANVLTF. The DNA for the CDR3 is TGTGCCAGTAGTAGGAGGGGCTATATTTCCCTCTCTGGGGCCAACGTCCTGACTTTC.

This chain links TRBV5-1 with TRBJ1-1; maybe TRBD1 (5 bases). This CDR3 contains 14 residues. Germline CDR1 and CDR2: SGHRS and YFSETQ. The V end lost 0 bases, the J end lost 3 bases, and 9 bases lay between the germline ends. The CDR3 DNA sequence: TGCGCCAGCAGCTTGGGACAGCAGGACACTGAAGCTTTCTTT. It encodes CASSLGQQDTEAFF.

CDR3 residues: CASSPRGQGLVHGYTF. The CDR3 nucleotides read TGTGCCAGCAGTCCCAGGGGGCAGGGTTTGGTCCATGGCTACACCTTC. The chain carries TRBV9 and TRBJ1-2; 8 positions agree with TRBD1. Germline V CDR1 and CDR2: SGDLS, YYNGEE. The V and J ends lost 5 bases and 6 bases, in that order; junction bases with no gene match: 15. The CDR3 has 16 amino acids.